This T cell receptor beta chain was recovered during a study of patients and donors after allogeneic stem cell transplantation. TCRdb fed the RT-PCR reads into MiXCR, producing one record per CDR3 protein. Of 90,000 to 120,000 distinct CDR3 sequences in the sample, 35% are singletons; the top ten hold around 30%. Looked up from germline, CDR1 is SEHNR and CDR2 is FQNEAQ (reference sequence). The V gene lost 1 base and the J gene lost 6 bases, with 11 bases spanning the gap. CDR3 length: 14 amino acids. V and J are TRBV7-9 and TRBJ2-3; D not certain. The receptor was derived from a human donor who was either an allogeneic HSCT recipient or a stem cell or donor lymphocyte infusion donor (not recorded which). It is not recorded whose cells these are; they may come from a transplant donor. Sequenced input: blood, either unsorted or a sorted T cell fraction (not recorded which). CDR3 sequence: CASSLEGSMDTQYF. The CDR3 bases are TGTGCCAGCAGCTTAGAAGGCAGTATGGATACGCAGTATTTT.